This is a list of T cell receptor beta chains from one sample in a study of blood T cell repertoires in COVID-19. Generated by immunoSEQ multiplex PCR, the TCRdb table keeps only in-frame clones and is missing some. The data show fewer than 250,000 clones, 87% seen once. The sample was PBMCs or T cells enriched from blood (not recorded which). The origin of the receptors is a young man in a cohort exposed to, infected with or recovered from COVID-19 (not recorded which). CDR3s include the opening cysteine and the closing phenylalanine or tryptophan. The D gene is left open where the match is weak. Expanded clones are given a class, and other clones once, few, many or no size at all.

CDR3nt: TGTGCCAGCAGCAAAGAGGGGCGGGAACGACAGCCCCAGCATTTT; CDR3aa: CASSKEGRERQPQHF; v_gene: TRBV21-1; abundance: NA; d_gene: NA; j_gene: TRBJ1-5
CDR3nt: TGTGCCAGCAGCCTCGGAGACAGGGGGGTAAGACTTTCCCCTGGGGCCAACGTCCTGACTTTC; CDR3aa: CASSLGDRGVRLSPGANVLTF; v_gene: TRBV14; abundance: NA; d_gene: TRBD1; j_gene: TRBJ2-6
CDR3nt: TGTGCCAGCAGTTCCCTCGACCAGACAGGGGGAAATCAGCCCCAGCATTTT; CDR3aa: CASSSLDQTGGNQPQHF; v_gene: TRBV28; abundance: NA; d_gene: TRBD1; j_gene: TRBJ1-5
CDR3nt: TGTGCCAGCTCACCGATCGAGGGGGCGGGAACTGAAGCTTTCTTT; CDR3aa: CASSPIEGAGTEAFF; v_gene: TRBV18; abundance: NA; d_gene: TRBD1; j_gene: TRBJ1-1
CDR3nt: TGTGCCAGCAGTCGTCAGGGGGCCTTCGGAAGTGAAGCTTTCTTT; CDR3aa: CASSRQGAFGSEAFF; v_gene: TRBV28; abundance: NA; d_gene: TRBD1; j_gene: TRBJ1-1
CDR3nt: TGTGCCAGCTCAGTTGGACAGGGTGAGGGCTACACCTTC; CDR3aa: CASSVGQGEGYTF; v_gene: TRBV18; abundance: once; d_gene: TRBD1; j_gene: TRBJ1-2
CDR3nt: TGTGCCAGCAGCCAGGGACTAGCGAATTCCTACGAGCAGTACTTC; CDR3aa: CASSQGLANSYEQYF; v_gene: TRBV11-2; abundance: NA; d_gene: TRBD2; j_gene: TRBJ2-7
CDR3nt: TGTGCCAGCAGTTCCCTTTATACAGGGGAAATTAACTATGGCTACACCTTC; CDR3aa: CASSSLYTGEINYGYTF; v_gene: TRBV28; abundance: NA; d_gene: TRBD1; j_gene: TRBJ1-2
CDR3nt: TGTGCCAGCAGCTTAGATAGCAGGGCGACTAATGAAAAACTGTTTTTT; CDR3aa: CASSLDSRATNEKLFF; v_gene: TRBV11-2; abundance: NA; d_gene: NA; j_gene: TRBJ1-4
CDR3nt: TGCGCCAGCAGCTTGGAGACACGGGGGGATACGCAGTATTTT; CDR3aa: CASSLETRGDTQYF; v_gene: TRBV5-1; abundance: once; d_gene: NA; j_gene: TRBJ2-3
CDR3nt: TGTGCCAGCTCCCCTGTACTAGCGGGAGTCGGCAATGAGCAGTTCTTC; CDR3aa: CASSPVLAGVGNEQFF; v_gene: TRBV18; abundance: NA; d_gene: TRBD2; j_gene: TRBJ2-1
CDR3nt: TGTGCCAGCAGTTTCCCTGGACAGATAAACACCGGGGAGCTGTTTTTT; CDR3aa: CASSFPGQINTGELFF; v_gene: TRBV27; abundance: NA; d_gene: NA; j_gene: TRBJ2-2
CDR3nt: TGTGCCAGCAGACAGGGGGGGTATGGCTACACCTTC; CDR3aa: CASRQGGYGYTF; v_gene: TRBV28; abundance: NA; d_gene: TRBD1; j_gene: TRBJ1-2
CDR3nt: TGTGCCAGTAGGACTAGCGGGAGTACGAATGAGCAGTTCTTC; CDR3aa: CASRTSGSTNEQFF; v_gene: TRBV19; abundance: once; d_gene: TRBD2; j_gene: TRBJ2-1
CDR3nt: TGTGCCAGCAGCTTGCGACAGGGACGGAACACCGGGGAGCTGTTTTTT; CDR3aa: CASSLRQGRNTGELFF; v_gene: TRBV3-1/TRBV3-2; abundance: NA; d_gene: TRBD1; j_gene: TRBJ2-2
CDR3nt: TGCAGTGCTAGTGTGCTAGCGGGAGTATTCTACGAGCAGTACTTC; CDR3aa: CSASVLAGVFYEQYF; v_gene: TRBV20-1; abundance: once; d_gene: TRBD2; j_gene: TRBJ2-7
CDR3nt: TGTGCCAGCAGCCAATATAACTTATACGAGCAGTACTTC; CDR3aa: CASSQYNLYEQYF; v_gene: TRBV6-6; abundance: NA; d_gene: NA; j_gene: TRBJ2-7
CDR3nt: TGTGCCAGCAGCTTAGATTGGCGGGACGGACTCAATGAGCAGTTCTTC; CDR3aa: CASSLDWRDGLNEQFF; v_gene: TRBV11-3; abundance: few; d_gene: NA; j_gene: TRBJ2-1
CDR3nt: TGTGCCAGCAGATCCGGGACAGGCTCTGGAAACACCATATATTTT; CDR3aa: CASRSGTGSGNTIYF; v_gene: TRBV27; abundance: NA; d_gene: TRBD1; j_gene: TRBJ1-3
CDR3nt: TGCGCCAGCAGCTCGGGACTAGCGGTACAAGAGACCCAGTACTTC; CDR3aa: CASSSGLAVQETQYF; v_gene: TRBV5-1; abundance: NA; d_gene: TRBD2; j_gene: TRBJ2-5
CDR3nt: TGCGCCAGCACCGTACCGGGACTAACGAACACCGGGGAGCTGTTTTTT; CDR3aa: CASTVPGLTNTGELFF; v_gene: TRBV5-1; abundance: NA; d_gene: TRBD2; j_gene: TRBJ2-2
CDR3nt: TGCGCCAGCAGCCAAGATGGACTAGCGATGTATGAGCAGTTCTTC; CDR3aa: CASSQDGLAMYEQFF; v_gene: TRBV4-1; abundance: NA; d_gene: TRBD2; j_gene: TRBJ2-1
CDR3nt: TGTGCCACCGGTGGGCGGGGACCTCAGCCCCAGCATTTT; CDR3aa: CATGGRGPQPQHF; v_gene: TRBV24-1; abundance: once; d_gene: NA; j_gene: TRBJ1-5
CDR3nt: TGTGCCAGCTCACCACGAACAGGGGGCCTCTCCTACGAGCAGTACTTC; CDR3aa: CASSPRTGGLSYEQYF; v_gene: TRBV18; abundance: few; d_gene: TRBD1; j_gene: TRBJ2-7
CDR3nt: TGTGCCACCAGCAAAACAGGGGTCGGGGGTAAAAGCACAGATACGCAGTATTTT; CDR3aa: CATSKTGVGGKSTDTQYF; v_gene: TRBV24-1; abundance: NA; d_gene: NA; j_gene: TRBJ2-3
CDR3nt: TGTGCCAGCAGTTCGACCGGGACAGGGAATTATGGCTACACCTTC; CDR3aa: CASSSTGTGNYGYTF; v_gene: TRBV28; abundance: NA; d_gene: TRBD1; j_gene: TRBJ1-2
CDR3nt: TGTGCCAGTAGTCTGCAGGGGTGGAACACTGAAGCTTTCTTT; CDR3aa: CASSLQGWNTEAFF; v_gene: TRBV19; abundance: NA; d_gene: NA; j_gene: TRBJ1-1
CDR3nt: TGTGCCACCAGTGATTCCGGACACAATGTCTGGGGGGGGATAAATGAGCAGTTCTTC; CDR3aa: CATSDSGHNVWGGINEQFF; v_gene: TRBV24-1; abundance: NA; d_gene: TRBD2; j_gene: TRBJ2-1
CDR3nt: TGTGCCAGCAGTCCATCGGGACAAACCACAGATACGCAGTATTTT; CDR3aa: CASSPSGQTTDTQYF; v_gene: TRBV28; abundance: NA; d_gene: NA; j_gene: TRBJ2-3
CDR3nt: TGTGCCAGCAGTTATGGGCAGGGGACGGCTCAGCCCCAGCATTTT; CDR3aa: CASSYGQGTAQPQHF; v_gene: TRBV6-5; abundance: NA; d_gene: NA; j_gene: TRBJ1-5
CDR3nt: TGTGCCAGCTCGGAGGGACAGGGAGCTTATGGCTACACCTTC; CDR3aa: CASSEGQGAYGYTF; v_gene: TRBV27; abundance: few; d_gene: TRBD1; j_gene: TRBJ1-2
CDR3nt: TGTGCCAGCAGTTACTCTCCAGACTCCTACGAGCAGTACTTC; CDR3aa: CASSYSPDSYEQYF; v_gene: TRBV6-2/TRBV6-3; abundance: NA; d_gene: NA; j_gene: TRBJ2-7
CDR3nt: TGTGCCAGCAGTTTATCCAGCGGGATCTACAATGAGCAGTTCTTC; CDR3aa: CASSLSSGIYNEQFF; v_gene: TRBV27; abundance: once; d_gene: TRBD2; j_gene: TRBJ2-1
CDR3nt: TGTGCCAGCAGCCCCCGAATCGGTACGGATACGCAGTATTTT; CDR3aa: CASSPRIGTDTQYF; v_gene: TRBV9; abundance: NA; d_gene: NA; j_gene: TRBJ2-3
CDR3nt: TGTGCCAGCAGTTCTTGGGGGTCACAGGGATCCTACGAGCAGTACTTC; CDR3aa: CASSSWGSQGSYEQYF; v_gene: TRBV6-5; abundance: NA; d_gene: NA; j_gene: TRBJ2-7
CDR3nt: TGTGCCACCAGTGGGGAGCGACAGGGGGGTCACAATGAGCAGTTCTTC; CDR3aa: CATSGERQGGHNEQFF; v_gene: TRBV24-1; abundance: NA; d_gene: TRBD1; j_gene: TRBJ2-1
CDR3nt: TGTGCCAGCAGCATCCCAGCGGGACTGAGCTCCTACGAGCAGTACTTC; CDR3aa: CASSIPAGLSSYEQYF; v_gene: TRBV11-2; abundance: once; d_gene: TRBD2; j_gene: TRBJ2-7
CDR3nt: TGTGCCAGCAGCTGCATACTTAGCAATCAGCCCCAGCATTTT; CDR3aa: CASSCILSNQPQHF; v_gene: TRBV21-1; abundance: NA; d_gene: NA; j_gene: TRBJ1-5